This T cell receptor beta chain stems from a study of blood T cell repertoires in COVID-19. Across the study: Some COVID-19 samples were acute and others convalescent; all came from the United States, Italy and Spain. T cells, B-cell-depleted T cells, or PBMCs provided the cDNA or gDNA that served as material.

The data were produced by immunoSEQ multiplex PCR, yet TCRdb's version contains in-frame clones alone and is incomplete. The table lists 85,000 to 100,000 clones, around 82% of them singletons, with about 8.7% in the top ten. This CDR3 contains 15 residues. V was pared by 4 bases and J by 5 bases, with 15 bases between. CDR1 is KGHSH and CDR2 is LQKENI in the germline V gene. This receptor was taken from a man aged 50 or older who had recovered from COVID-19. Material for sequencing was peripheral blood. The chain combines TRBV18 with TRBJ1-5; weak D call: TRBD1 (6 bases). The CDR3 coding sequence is TGTGCCAGCTCACGGTACAGGGATAGGGATCAGCCCCAGCATTTT. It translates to CASSRYRDRDQPQHF.